The rows below give T cell receptor beta chains drawn from one sample of a study of T cell changes during pregnancy in multiple sclerosis. Data came from immunoSEQ multiplex PCR; TCRdb stores just in-frame clones and leaves some out. Of approximately 65,000 clones in the sample, around nine tenths were seen once. The material was peripheral blood, obtained in the third trimester of pregnancy. All receptors derive from a female donor in good health, enrolled as a control in a pregnancy study. Each CDR3 is given with its conserved first and last residue. Each record gives: clone size, V gene, D gene, J gene, CDR3 protein, CDR3 DNA. A D gene is named only where the DNA matches it firmly. A clone size is listed for some rows: how often the clone was seen (once, few, many), or a class if it is expanded.

-	TRBV27	-	TRBJ2-7	CASRDSFYEQYF	TGTGCCAGCAGAGACAGTTTCTACGAGCAGTACTTC
-	TRBV7-8	TRBD2	TRBJ2-3	CASSRLAGGQDTQYF	TGTGCCAGCAGTAGACTAGCGGGGGGTCAGGATACGCAGTATTTT
once	TRBV12-5	-	TRBJ1-3	CASGSHPGNTIYF	TGTGCTAGTGGTTCCCATCCCGGGAACACCATATATTTT
-	TRBV9	TRBD1	TRBJ1-1	CASSAIQGATEAFF	TGTGCCAGCAGCGCCATACAGGGGGCGACTGAAGCTTTCTTT
-	TRBV25-1	-	TRBJ1-3	CATQRGNTIYF	TGTGCCACCCAACGGGGAAACACCATATATTTT
-	TRBV9	-	TRBJ2-3	CASSAQVGADTQYF	TGTGCCAGCAGCGCCCAGGTAGGGGCGGATACGCAGTATTTT
-	TRBV11-2	-	TRBJ2-5	CASSLDPTHQETQYF	TGTGCCAGCAGCTTAGATCCCACTCACCAAGAGACCCAGTACTTC
-	TRBV6-5	TRBD1	TRBJ1-4	CASMGTEREKLFF	TGTGCCAGCATGGGGACAGAGCGTGAAAAACTGTTTTTT
-	TRBV19	TRBD1	TRBJ1-2	CASSPGQGHYGYTF	TGTGCCAGTAGCCCTGGACAGGGACACTATGGCTACACCTTC
-	TRBV25-1	TRBD1	TRBJ1-4	CASTLGAGTGVGKLFF	TGTGCCAGCACCTTAGGGGCCGGGACAGGGGTGGGAAAACTGTTTTTT